The present TCR beta chain was sequenced within a study of prognosis after radiotherapy for stage I lung cancer. Whole-study findings and limits: A drop in unique TCR clone counts was seen after stereotactic body radiation therapy, median around 10,000 versus 6,900. Differential TRBV and TRBJ gene usage was reported between patients with metastases and patients without them. Where distant metastases developed, patients had lower Shannon entropy after stereotactic body radiation therapy.

Genomic DNA was subjected to two-round multiplex PCR for amplification of TCR beta CDR3. First-round PCR amplification was performed with primers specific to each TRBV and TRBJ gene. A single record per CDR3 protein comes from TCRdb applying MiXCR to the multiplex PCR reads. The sample shows about 25,000 distinct CDR3 sequences, under 40% of them seen only once. In the case of this clonotype: As yet, its antigen is unknown.

The CDR3 runs to 16 residues. Germline values: CDR1 LNHDA, CDR2 SQIVND (reference sequence). The V segment lost 5 bases and the J segment 2 bases; nucleotides outside the gene matches: 4. The genes are TRBV19 and TRBJ2-6, with 9 positions matching TRBD1. This specimen consisted of PBMCs, obtained before or after stereotactic body radiation therapy (not recorded which). The sequence was collected from a donor of 50 years or more with non-small cell lung cancer. The chain's CDR3 is CASSHRGPTGANVLTF. In DNA, the CDR3 is TGTGCCAGTAGTCACAGGGGGCCCACTGGGGCCAACGTCCTGACTTTC. Full variable domain (missing parts from reference TRBV19 and TRBJ2-6): DGGITQSPKYLFRKEGQNVTLSCEQNLNHDAMYWYRQDPGQGLRLIYYSQIVNDFQKGDIAEGYSVSREKKESFPLTVTSAQKNPTAFYLCASSHRGPTGANVLTFGAGSRLTVL.